This is a list of T cell receptor beta chains from one sample in a study of blood T cells in healthy people across ages. TCRdb re-called the 5' RACE reads through MiXCR, storing one row per CDR3 protein. The table has around 670,000 distinct CDR3 sequences, about 28% seen once; the top ten hold 15% to 19%. The sample taken for sequencing was blood. These receptors were collected from a woman aged 80 or over in good health. CDR3s include the opening cysteine and the closing phenylalanine or tryptophan. D genes are given only for firm matches. Clone sizes are given selectively: once, few, many, or a class where the clone is expanded.

cdr3_nt	cdr3_aa	clone_size	v_call	j_call	d_call
TGCAGCGTCAGGGGAGGCTACGAGCAGTACTTC	CSVRGGYEQYF	NA	TRBV29-1	TRBJ2-7	NA
TGTGCCAGTAGAGCCAGGGTCACAGATACGCAGTATTTT	CASRARVTDTQYF	once	TRBV19	TRBJ2-3	NA
TGTGCCAGCAGCTTAGTGCGGCAGTCTTACTCCGGGGCCAACGTCCTGACTTTC	CASSLVRQSYSGANVLTF	NA	TRBV7-2	TRBJ2-6	NA
TGCGCCAGCAGCTTGGCGCCCATTAACTACTCTGGAAACACCATATATTTT	CASSLAPINYSGNTIYF	NA	TRBV5-1	TRBJ1-3	NA
TGTGCCAGTAGTATGACAGGCACCGGGGAGCTGTTTTTT	CASSMTGTGELFF	NA	TRBV19	TRBJ2-2	NA
TGTGCCAGCTCCTTGGTGGCAGGGGTCTCCTACGAGCAGTACTTC	CASSLVAGVSYEQYF	many	TRBV5-5	TRBJ2-7	NA
TGTGCCAGCAGCTTAGCGTCGGCAGTTGCAGATACGCAGTATTTT	CASSLASAVADTQYF	few	TRBV7-2	TRBJ2-3	NA
TGTGCCTGGAGTGAGGGCGGGGTCTCCTACAATGAGCAGTTCTTC	CAWSEGGVSYNEQFF	many	TRBV30	TRBJ2-1	NA
TGTGCCAGCAGCCGGTCGGGCCAGGGCTCTCGAGGGGCTTTCTTT	CASSRSGQGSRGAFF	many	TRBV4-2	TRBJ1-1	NA
TGTGCCAGCAGCTTGGGGGTTTTGTACAGTAAGAACACCGGGGAGCTGTTTTTT	CASSLGVLYSKNTGELFF	NA	TRBV11-2	TRBJ2-2	NA
TGTGCCAGCAGCCCCGCAGGACAGCGGGGAGATACGCAGTATTTT	CASSPAGQRGDTQYF	many	TRBV7-2	TRBJ2-3	NA
TGTGCCAGCAGCCAGACAGGGGCGGTGGACACTGAAGCTTTCTTT	CASSQTGAVDTEAFF	NA	TRBV6-5	TRBJ1-1	TRBD1
TGCAGTGCCCGACTGCAGCCCAACTACGAGCAGTACTTC	CSARLQPNYEQYF	NA	TRBV20-1	TRBJ2-7	NA
TGCGCCAGCAGCTTAGGGACAGATCAGCCCCAGCATTTT	CASSLGTDQPQHF	NA	TRBV5-1	TRBJ1-5	TRBD1
TGCGCCAGCAGCCCGGGACAGGGTCATGACAATGAGCAGTTCTTC	CASSPGQGHDNEQFF	NA	TRBV4-3	TRBJ2-1	TRBD1
TGTGCCAGCAGTTTACTCCCTTTTAAGGGTCCCCAGCCCCAGCATTTT	CASSLLPFKGPQPQHF	few	TRBV28	TRBJ1-5	NA